This T cell receptor beta chain is drawn from a study of shared clonotypes between healthy human individuals. Study-wide findings and caveats: A handful of donors showed sharing of 4.5% to 5% of naive CD4 clonotypes. Incompleteness in sorted-subset sequencing, despite large depth, was shown by rarefaction.

With respect to this clone: The antigen is not known.

The V gene lost 8 bases and the J gene lost 0 bases, with 10 bases spanning the gap. The CDR3 loop spans 13 amino acids. CDR1 is MNHEY and CDR2 is SMNVEV in the germline V gene (reference sequence). Assay execution proceeded at the deep level. Data came from immunoSEQ multiplex PCR; TCRdb stores just in-frame clones and leaves some out. Of 600,000 to 750,000 clones listed, 55% to 75% were seen once; the top ten hold less than 2%. The rearrangement links TRBV27 to TRBJ2-5; possibly TRBD2 for D (5 bases). The TCR was taken from a woman aged 25-40 years in good health. The sample was memory CD4+ T cells sorted from blood. Subset meaning: CD45RA-negative fraction. This CDR3 reads CASGRGYQETQYF. As DNA, the CDR3 is TGTGCCAGCGGCCGCGGGTACCAAGAGACCCAGTACTTC.